Below, 23 T cell receptor beta chains from the same sample are listed, as sequenced in a study of blood T cells in healthy people across ages. Primed by a sample-barcoded 5' primer and a J-beta primer mix, a second PCR proceeded for roughly 7 to 11 cycles. TCRdb called the 5' RACE reads again in MiXCR, with one record for every CDR3 protein. The table lists about 780,000 distinct CDR3 sequences, roughly 24% of them singletons. Another study also made use of these data, one on T cells of mothers and their children.

What was sequenced was blood. Every receptor here comes from a boy aged 10-17 years in good health.

In this sample, this clonotype turned up a few times. J is TRBJ2-1 and V is TRBV28, with unresolved D. The V end was cut by 4 bases, the J end by 0 bases, with 16 bases between. This CDR3 has 17 residues. CDR1 and CDR2 from the germline V gene are MDHEN and SYDVKM. The CDR3 here is CASSSPLSMGSYNEQFF. In DNA form, the CDR3 reads TGTGCCAGCAGTTCACCCCTATCAATGGGCTCCTACAATGAGCAGTTCTTC.

This sequence joins TRBV10-3 and TRBJ2-7, with D hard to call. CDR3 length equals 12 residues. Trimming took off 7 bases at V and 4 bases at J, with 11 bases between the two ends. Germline values: CDR1 ENHRY, CDR2 SYGVKD. This chain's CDR3 is CAIKSANYEQYF. The DNA of the CDR3 is TGTGCCATCAAATCGGCAAATTACGAGCAGTACTTC.

The sample holds a few counts of this clonotype. The CDR3 DNA reads TGTGCCAGCAGTTTAGAACCCGGCAATCCCAATTCACCCCTCCACTTT. This codes for CASSLEPGNPNSPLHF. The rearrangement links TRBV6-5 to TRBJ1-6; unclear D gene. The length of the CDR3 is 16 residues. Germline V lookup: CDR1 MNHEY, CDR2 SVGAGI. V was clipped by 4 bases and J by 7 bases, with 17 bases between them.

The chain couples TRBV12-3 or TRBV12-4 to TRBJ1-4; D is perhaps TRBD1 (5 bases). The V end lost 7 bases, the J end lost 5 bases, and 14 bases lay between the germline ends. The CDR3 sequence is 14 residues long. The CDR3 bases are TGTGCCAGCACCCTAGGGGACCGGAATGAAAAACTGTTTTTT. This translates into CASTLGDRNEKLFF.

This rearrangement joins TRBV28 to TRBJ2-7; either TRBD1 or TRBD2 may fit D (5 bases each). CDR1 is MDHEN, CDR2 SYDVKM, per germline. This CDR3 contains 14 residues. Trimming took off 7 bases at V and 2 bases at J, with 15 bases between the two ends. The CDR3 region is CASTPGPGAYEQYF. The CDR3 nucleotides are TGTGCCAGCACCCCGGGGCCAGGTGCCTACGAGCAGTACTTC.

The chain has TRBV7-9 and TRBJ2-5, with 8 nucleotides matching TRBD2. Germline CDR1 and CDR2: SEHNR and FQNEAQ (reference sequence). CDR3 length: 15 amino acids. The ends lost 5 bases at V and 4 bases at J; junction bases unmatched: 9. The CDR3 loop is CASSKAGVARETQYF. CDR3 coding DNA: TGTGCCAGCAGCAAAGCGGGGGTAGCACGAGAGACCCAGTACTTC.

The chain uses TRBV14 and TRBJ1-4, with 7 bases lining up with TRBD1. J was trimmed by 7 bases and V by 2 bases; bases with no gene match: 10. This CDR3 has 16 residues. CDR1 SGHDN and CDR2 FVKESK come from the germline V gene. CDR3: CASSQTGVELSEKLFF. DNA for the CDR3: TGTGCCAGCAGCCAAACAGGGGTCGAGCTTAGTGAAAAACTGTTTTTT.

The chain uses TRBV14 and TRBJ2-3; 9 bases fit TRBD1. The CDR3 has 17 amino acids. V shed 4 bases, J shed 2 bases, and the junction held 10 bases outside the gene matches. Germline V lookup: CDR1 SGHDN, CDR2 FVKESK. CDR3 loop: CASSLGTGPANTDTQYF. For the CDR3, the DNA is TGTGCCAGCAGCCTGGGGACAGGGCCTGCGAACACAGATACGCAGTATTTT.

V usage is TRBV29-1 and J usage is TRBJ1-3; no clear D gene. Looked up from germline, CDR1 is SQVTM and CDR2 is ANQGSEA. CDR3 length equals 11 residues. V lost 6 bases and J lost 3, with 6 bases in between. In DNA form, the CDR3 reads TGCAGCGTCGACATTGGAAACACCATATATTTT. As protein: CSVDIGNTIYF.

This rearrangement joins TRBV29-1 to TRBJ2-3; D is undetermined. The CDR3 has 14 amino acids. V was trimmed by 3 bases and J by 2 bases, leaving 12 bases between them. CDR1 SQVTM and CDR2 ANQGSEA come from the germline V gene. CDR3 DNA sequence: TGCAGCGTTGATTCTGGGATGAACACAGATACGCAGTATTTT. Encoded protein: CSVDSGMNTDTQYF.

This clonotype was observed a few times. The chain employs TRBV7-6 and TRBJ2-5; 14 bases are a match to TRBD2. The DNA end is more similar to TRBJ2-1, so the J call may be wrong. Germline V gene sequence: CDR1 SGHVS, CDR2 FNYEAQ. This CDR3 has 19 residues. CDR3 sequence (DNA): TGTGCCAGCAGCTTAAGGTGGACTAGCGGGGGGAAAAACTACAATGAGCAGTTCTTC. Amino acid sequence: CASSLRWTSGGKNYNEQFF.

This clonotype was seen only a few times. The chain has TRBV5-5 and TRBJ2-5; the D gene could be TRBD1 or TRBD2 (6 bases each). Germline V gene lookup returns CDR1 SGHKS and CDR2 YYEKEE (reference sequence). Trimming took 6 bases from V and 1 from J, leaving 16 bases between them. The length of the CDR3 is 15 residues. The CDR3 is CASTKGGVPQETQYF. The DNA of the CDR3 is TGTGCCAGCACCAAGGGGGGAGTCCCCCAAGAGACCCAGTACTTC.

V is TRBV6-5 and J is TRBJ2-5, with no clear D. The last part of the DNA fits TRBJ2-1 better; the J call may be wrong. Germline CDR1 MNHEY, CDR2 SVGAGI. CDR3 length: 11 amino acids. CDR3 amino acids: CASRKSAEQFF. Here the CDR3 DNA reads TGTGCCAGCAGAAAATCCGCGGAGCAGTTCTTC.

The chain couples TRBV5-1 to TRBJ2-5; D is possibly TRBD1 or TRBD2 (5 bases each). The germline V gene has CDR1 SGHRS and CDR2 YFSETQ. The CDR3 has 15 amino acids. The germline V and J ends were trimmed by 4 bases and 1 base, with 14 bases remaining between them. CDR3 residues: CASSRDPGPQETQYF. The CDR3 nucleotides read TGCGCCAGCAGCCGAGACCCGGGACCCCAAGAGACCCAGTACTTC.

The genes are TRBV4-1 and TRBJ1-2; weak D call: TRBD1 (5 bases). The CDR3 covers 17 residues. Germline CDR1 reads MGHRA; CDR2 reads YSYEKL. The V gene lost 1 base and the J gene lost 1 base, with 16 bases spanning the gap. CDR3: CASSQGDGRAINYGYTF. The CDR3 DNA reads TGCGCCAGCAGCCAAGGGGACGGACGGGCAATTAACTATGGCTACACCTTC.

The J gene is TRBJ2-2, the V gene TRBV15; D is unclear. The germline CDR1 and CDR2 sequences are LNHNV and YYDKDF (reference sequence). This CDR3 is built from 14 residues. V was trimmed by 1 base and J by 1 base, leaving 4 bases between them. The CDR3 region has the DNA TGTGCCACCAGCAGAGGAATGAACACCGGGGAGCTGTTTTTT. It specifies CATSRGMNTGELFF.

This clonotype was observed a few times. This chain joins TRBV20-1 and TRBJ1-2, with 8 bases matching TRBD1. This CDR3 spans 16 amino acids. V shed 3 bases, J shed 0 bases, and the junction held 9 bases outside the gene matches. The germline CDR1 and CDR2 sequences are DFQATT and SNEGSKA (reference sequence). The CDR3 reads CSASQQGDLANYGYTF. The CDR3 DNA follows: TGCAGTGCTAGCCAACAGGGGGATCTGGCTAACTATGGCTACACCTTC.

This clonotype has only a few counts. V usage is TRBV4-2 and J usage is TRBJ2-4, with D maybe TRBD1 (5 bases). In germline, CDR1 is LGHNA, CDR2 YNFKEQ. V lost 0 bases and J lost 0, with 12 bases in between. There are 17 residues in the CDR3. CDR3 DNA: TGTGCCAGCAGCCAAGAAGGGGTCAGGCTAGCCAAAAACATTCAGTACTTC. This encodes CASSQEGVRLAKNIQYF.

The CDR3 region is CASSGRTTHDYYNEQFF. The DNA for the CDR3 is TGTGCCAGCAGCGGCAGGACAACGCACGATTACTACAATGAGCAGTTCTTC. The V gene is TRBV7-9, the J gene TRBJ2-1; a possible D gene is TRBD1 (5 bases). CDR3 length equals 17 residues. The germline V gene has CDR1 SEHNR and CDR2 FQNEAQ (reference sequence). V was pared by 5 bases and J by 3 bases, with 20 bases between.

The chain carries TRBV28 and TRBJ1-5, with D unclear. Germline lookup yields CDR1 MDHEN and CDR2 SYDVKM. V lost 3 bases and J 2 bases, leaving 14 bases between the germline ends. The CDR3 consists of 16 residues. The DNA for the CDR3 is TGTGCCAGCAGTTTTCGCCGGTTGGGTGGCAATCAGCCCCAGCATTTT. This sequence encodes CASSFRRLGGNQPQHF.

The table lists this clonotype with a few counts. The chain carries TRBV6-5 and TRBJ2-7, with a tentative D call TRBD2 (5 bases). The CDR3 length is 15 residues. Trimming pared 0 bases from V and 6 bases from J, leaving 15 bases between. Germline CDR1 is MNHEY and CDR2 is SVGAGI. The CDR3 DNA reads as TGTGCCAGCAGTTACTCCGGCGGGTCACAACGCGAGCAGTACTTC. Encoded protein: CASSYSGGSQREQYF.

The chain carries TRBV2 and TRBJ2-1, with D perhaps TRBD1 or TRBD2 (6 bases each). The better agreement between TRBJ2-5 and the DNA end casts doubt on the J call. Germline-derived CDR1 and CDR2 are SNHLY and FYNNEI. The CDR3 contains 16 residues. CDR3 DNA: TGTGCCAGCAGTGGTAGGGGGGCACCACGACAAGAGACCCAGTACTTC. It is translated as CASSGRGAPRQETQYF.

This clonotype was observed a few times. The chain carries TRBV20-1 and TRBJ2-7; D gene ambiguous. CDR3 length equals 13 residues. Germline loops: CDR1 DFQATT, CDR2 SNEGSKA (reference sequence). The V and J ends lost 0 bases and 2 bases respectively, with 8 bases between them. CDR3 coding DNA: TGCAGTGCTAGAGAAGGTCCCACCTACGAGCAGTACTTC. Its protein product is CSAREGPTYEQYF.